One sample yielded the 30 T cell receptor beta chains listed below, sequenced in a study of CD8 T cells in Susac syndrome. With random hexamers, roughly 0.45 to 1 ug RNA was reverse transcribed. TCRdb re-called the immunoSEQ multiplex PCR reads with MiXCR, one entry per CDR3 protein. The table shows about 300,000 distinct CDR3 sequences, with approximately 85% occurring only once. Source material: CD8+ T cells from PBMCs. The receptors were gathered from a human donor with multiple sclerosis.

V is TRBV7-9 and J is TRBJ2-1; possible D gene TRBD2, 5 bases. Germline lookup yields CDR1 SEHNR and CDR2 FQNEAQ (reference sequence). The CDR3 contains 14 residues. V lost 1 base and J lost 8, with 12 bases in between. Here the CDR3 reads CASSLVVLADEQFF. In DNA, the CDR3 is TGTGCCAGCAGCTTAGTGGTCCTAGCCGATGAGCAGTTCTTC.

J is TRBJ2-7 and V is TRBV20-1; D may be TRBD1 (5 bases). Trimming took 6 bases from V and 7 from J, leaving 16 bases between them. The CDR3 sequence is 12 residues long. Looked up from germline, CDR1 is DFQATT and CDR2 is SNEGSKA (reference sequence). CDR3 coding DNA: TGCAGTGCGGACGCAGGGTCCGGGGAGCAGTACTTC. The encoded protein is CSADAGSGEQYF.

The genes are TRBV11-2 and TRBJ2-7; 8 bases are shared with TRBD1. The length of the CDR3 is 15 residues. V shed 1 base and J 3 bases; nucleotides not matched to a gene: 5. Germline values: CDR1 SGHAT, CDR2 FQNNGV. CDR3 coding DNA: TGTGCCAGCAGCTTAGGGTTGGACAGGGTCTACGAGCAGTACTTC. Translation gives CASSLGLDRVYEQYF.

The rearrangement links TRBV6-2 or TRBV6-3 to TRBJ1-5, with 7 bases that match TRBD1. V shed 7 bases, J shed 3 bases, and the junction held 6 bases outside the gene matches. The CDR3 runs to 14 residues. The V gene's germline CDR1 is MNHEY and CDR2 SVGEGT. CDR3 residues: CASTTGATNQPQHF. The CDR3, as DNA: TGTGCCAGCACCACAGGGGCGACCAATCAGCCCCAGCATTTT.

The chain links TRBV27 to TRBJ1-2; 8 bases are shared with TRBD1. This CDR3 has 13 residues. CDR1 is MNHEY, CDR2 SMNVEV, per germline (reference sequence). V gave up 5 bases and J gave up 5 bases; unmatched junction bases: 4. Here the CDR3 DNA reads TGTGCCAGCAGTATACAGGGGGATTATGGCTACACCTTC. This encodes CASSIQGDYGYTF.

The count of this clonotype is one. The chain couples TRBV24-1 to TRBJ2-2; 7 bases match TRBD2. The V and J ends lost 0 bases and 3 bases, in that order; junction bases with no gene match: 24. Germline V gene data show CDR1 as KGHDR and CDR2 as SFDVKD. There are 23 residues in the CDR3. The CDR3 protein is CATSDLHQYAGEAMEAHTGELFF. In DNA form, the CDR3 reads TGTGCCACCAGTGATTTGCATCAGTACGCGGGAGAAGCTATGGAGGCACACACCGGGGAGCTGTTTTTT.

The gene calls are TRBV27 and TRBJ2-7; D gene unclear. Germline V gene sequence: CDR1 MNHEY, CDR2 SMNVEV (reference sequence). V gave up 0 bases and J gave up 3 bases, with 6 bases separating them. This CDR3 is built from 13 residues. CDR3 sequence (DNA): TGTGCCAGCAGTTTATCAGGGTTCTACGAGCAGTACTTC. It yields the protein CASSLSGFYEQYF.

This clonotype was observed once. V usage is TRBV4-3 and J usage is TRBJ2-2, with 7 bases matching TRBD2. CDR3 length: 18 amino acids. With 3 bases clipped from V and 1 base from J, the junction kept 11 bases outside the gene matches. In germline, CDR1 is LGHNA, CDR2 YSLEER. As DNA, the CDR3 is TGCGCCAGCAGCCATATCTTCCGGGACTACGAGAACACCGGGGAGCTGTTTTTT. Translating gives CASSHIFRDYENTGELFF.

This chain links TRBV4-3 with TRBJ2-7; D possibly corresponds to TRBD2 (6 bases). The V end was cut by 0 bases, the J end by 2 bases, with 14 bases between. The CDR3 is made up of 16 amino acids. CDR1 is LGHNA, CDR2 YSLEER, per germline. The CDR3 DNA sequence: TGCGCCAGCAGCCAAGATTCCATAGCGGCTCCCTACGAGCAGTACTTC. Translated, it gives CASSQDSIAAPYEQYF.

V gene TRBV18 combines with J gene TRBJ2-7; 7 bases match TRBD1. The CDR3 consists of 17 residues. In germline, CDR1 is KGHSH, CDR2 LQKENI. V shed 3 bases and J 4 bases; nucleotides not matched to a gene: 15. Here the CDR3 reads CASSPRELTGIKYEQYF. CDR3 sequence (DNA): TGTGCCAGCTCACCCCGAGAATTGACAGGGATCAAATACGAGCAGTACTTC. Using reference TRBV18 and TRBJ2-7 for the parts outside the CDR3, the full variable domain is NAGVMQNPRHLVRRRGQEARLRCSPMKGHSHVYWYRQLPEEGLKFMVYLQKENIIDESGMPKERFSAEFPKEGPSILRIQQVVRGDSAAYFCASSPRELTGIKYEQYFGPGTRLTVT.

The rearrangement uses TRBV6-2 or TRBV6-3 and TRBJ2-2; possibly TRBD1 for D (6 bases). In germline, CDR1 is MNHEY, CDR2 SVGEGT. The V gene lost 2 bases and the J gene lost 15 bases, with 19 bases spanning the gap. The CDR3 covers 14 residues. The CDR3 DNA sequence: TGTGCCAGCAGTTACCACCTCGACAGGCTATCGGTGTTTTTT. It encodes CASSYHLDRLSVFF.

This clonotype was observed once. The J gene is TRBJ2-2, the V gene TRBV30; 8 positions agree with TRBD1. This CDR3 comprises 11 residues. CDR1 is GTSNPN and CDR2 is SVGIG in the germline V gene (reference sequence). Losses at the gene ends were 4 bases for V and 13 bases for J; bases not matched to a gene: 5. Here the CDR3 DNA reads TGTGCCTGGACAGGGGGCGTGGGGCTGTTTTTT. It codes for CAWTGGVGLFF. The entire variable domain, with the rest obtained from reference TRBV30 and TRBJ2-2, is as follows: SQTIHQWPATLVQPVGSPLSLECTVEGTSNPNLYWYRQAAGRGLQLLFYSVGIGQISSEVPQNLSASRPQDRQFILSSKKLLLSDSGFYLCAWTGGVGLFFGEGSRLTVL.

The genes are TRBV27 and TRBJ2-7, with D possibly TRBD1 on 6 matching bases. Trimming cost V 4 bases and J 5 bases, with 18 bases left between them. Germline V gene sequence: CDR1 MNHEY, CDR2 SMNVEV (reference sequence). This CDR3 is 15 amino acids long. CDR3 in amino acids: CASSSGVSSIHEQYF. In nucleotides, the CDR3 is TGTGCCAGCAGTTCAGGGGTTTCGAGTATCCACGAGCAGTACTTC.

V gene TRBV19 combines with J gene TRBJ2-2; no definite D call. The CDR3 is 12 residues long. V gave up 9 bases and J gave up 4 bases, with 9 bases separating them. Looked up from germline, CDR1 is LNHDA and CDR2 is SQIVND (reference sequence). The CDR3 DNA reads TGTGCCAGCCAAGTAACCACCGGGGAGCTGTTTTTT. Translated, it gives CASQVTTGELFF.

The chain recombines TRBV5-6 with TRBJ2-5; no clear D gene. Trimming took off 2 bases at V and 4 bases at J, with 27 bases between the two ends. The CDR3 is 19 residues long. CDR1 is SGHDT and CDR2 is YYEEEE in the germline V gene. In DNA form, the CDR3 reads TGTGCCAGCAGCTTATACGGCGCGCAGCTAGAGACCGGTCCAGAGACCCAGTACTTC. Translation: CASSLYGAQLETGPETQYF. Based on the CDR3 plus reference TRBV5-6 and TRBJ2-5, the full variable domain is DAGVTQSPTHLIKTRGQQVTLRCSPKSGHDTVSWYQQALGQGPQFIFQYYEEEERQRGNFPDRFSGHQFPNYSSELNVNALLLGDSALYLCASSLYGAQLETGPETQYFGPGTRLLVL.

The rearrangement joins TRBV9 to TRBJ2-1; 12 nucleotides agree with TRBD2. The trim removed 0 bases at V and 4 bases at J, leaving 11 bases unmatched. Germline CDR1 and CDR2: SGDLS and YYNGEE. The CDR3 contains 19 residues. The CDR3 reads CASSVDELAGGPYYNEQFF. In DNA form, the CDR3 reads TGTGCCAGCAGCGTAGACGAACTAGCGGGAGGCCCCTATTACAATGAGCAGTTCTTC.

This clonotype was counted between two and nine times. The genes are TRBV11-2 and TRBJ2-7, with a tentative D call TRBD2 (5 bases). Deletions cut 2 bases from V and 3 bases from J, with 11 bases between. Germline V gene data show CDR1 as SGHAT and CDR2 as FQNNGV. The CDR3 is 14 residues long. CDR3 residues: CASSLPSTNYEQYF. CDR3 nucleotide sequence: TGTGCCAGCAGCTTACCTAGCACGAACTACGAGCAGTACTTC.

The genes are TRBV7-8 and TRBJ1-2, with D maybe TRBD1 (5 bases). Germline V gene data show CDR1 as SGHVS and CDR2 as FQNEAQ. The V end was cut by 5 bases, the J end by 0 bases, with 13 bases between. This CDR3 is 15 amino acids long. The CDR3 DNA follows: TGTGCCAGCAGCGCCAGACAGTTCACTAACTATGGCTACACCTTC. As protein: CASSARQFTNYGYTF.

The chain is built from TRBV6-5 and TRBJ2-7; TRBD1 might be the D (5 bases). This CDR3 comprises 15 residues. V lost 1 base and J lost 3, with 13 bases in between. Germline V CDR1 and CDR2: MNHEY, SVGAGI. CDR3 loop: CASSYWPDRGYEQYF. DNA for the CDR3: TGTGCCAGCAGTTACTGGCCGGATAGGGGCTACGAGCAGTACTTC.

In nucleotides, the CDR3 is TGTGCCAGCAGCTCCCACATAGGCCCGGGAGTATCTGAGCAGTTCTTC. Translation gives CASSSHIGPGVSEQFF. The chain employs TRBV7-3 and TRBJ2-1, with TRBD2 as a possible D gene (6 bases). This CDR3 region has 16 residues. V was shortened by 4 bases and J by 9 bases, with 22 bases between the two germline ends. Germline V gives CDR1 SGHTA, CDR2 FQGTGA.

The chain employs TRBV30 and TRBJ1-1; D gene ambiguous. Germline V gives CDR1 GTSNPN, CDR2 SVGIG (reference sequence). V dropped 3 bases and J dropped 5 bases, with 16 bases sitting between them. This CDR3 spans 14 amino acids. CDR3 DNA: TGTGCCTGGAGCCTATTTGGTATGGGGACTGAAGCTTTCTTT. Its protein product is CAWSLFGMGTEAFF.

The genes are TRBV3-1 and TRBJ2-1; maybe TRBD2 (5 bases). The CDR3 runs 19 residues. Germline lookup yields CDR1 LGHDT and CDR2 YNNKEL (reference sequence). V was trimmed by 0 bases and J by 4 bases, leaving 22 bases between them. The CDR3: CASSQDWVATLRGYNEQFF. The CDR3, as DNA: TGTGCCAGCAGCCAAGATTGGGTGGCGACCCTCCGGGGATACAATGAGCAGTTCTTC.

The rearrangement links TRBV7-9 to TRBJ2-5; 10 bases are a match to TRBD1. V shed 5 bases and J 5 bases; nucleotides not matched to a gene: 8. The CDR3 is 15 residues long. Germline CDR1 reads SEHNR; CDR2 reads FQNEAQ (reference sequence). The CDR3 nucleotides are TGTGCCAGCAGCCCCCGACAGGGGGCTGTGGAGACCCAGTACTTC. It encodes CASSPRQGAVETQYF. Variable domain in full (rest from reference TRBV7-9 and TRBJ2-5): DTGVSQNPRHKITKRGQNVTFRCDPISEHNRLYWYRQTLGQGPEFLTYFQNEAQLEKSRLLSDRFSAERPKGSFSTLEIQRTEQGDSAMYLCASSPRQGAVETQYFGPGTRLLVL.

The genes are TRBV5-4 and TRBJ2-2, with D perhaps being TRBD1 or TRBD2 (6 bases each). V lost 3 bases, J lost 6 bases, and 12 bases lay in between. CDR3 length: 14 amino acids. Germline V gene data show CDR1 as SGHNT and CDR2 as YYREEE (reference sequence). Here the CDR3 reads CASSSGRGPGELFF. The CDR3 nucleotides read TGTGCCAGCAGCTCGGGCCGGGGGCCCGGGGAGCTGTTTTTT.

The chain joins TRBV28 to TRBJ2-7, with 7 positions matching TRBD2. The V segment lost 3 bases and the J segment 4 bases; nucleotides outside the gene matches: 9. The CDR3 consists of 15 residues. The germline CDR1 and CDR2 sequences are MDHEN and SYDVKM. The CDR3 region has the DNA TGTGCCAGCAGTTTTCAGGTGGGAGGGGATTACGAGCAGTACTTC. It translates to CASSFQVGGDYEQYF.

The chain is built from TRBV2 and TRBJ1-1; a possible D gene is TRBD1 (6 bases). Trimming took 4 bases from V and 0 from J, leaving 18 bases between them. Looked up from germline, CDR1 is SNHLY and CDR2 is FYNNEI. The CDR3 contains 17 residues. The CDR3 reads CASSVRGGGSLNTEAFF. The CDR3 DNA sequence: TGTGCCAGCAGTGTCAGAGGGGGAGGCTCGTTGAACACTGAAGCTTTCTTT.

The chain links TRBV27 to TRBJ1-1; weak D call: TRBD1 (6 bases). The V end lost 7 bases, the J end lost 4 bases, and 16 bases lay between the germline ends. The CDR3 runs 14 residues. The germline V gene has CDR1 MNHEY and CDR2 SMNVEV (reference sequence). CDR3 amino acids: CASTLLWGRTEAFF. The DNA of the CDR3 is TGTGCCAGCACCCTGCTTTGGGGGCGCACTGAAGCTTTCTTT.

The V call is TRBV7-9, the J call TRBJ2-1, with D perhaps matching TRBD2 (5 bases). This CDR3 is 13 amino acids long. V gave up 7 bases and J gave up 11 bases, with 18 bases separating them. Germline V gene sequence: CDR1 SEHNR, CDR2 FQNEAQ (reference sequence). The CDR3 here is CASTRTEVLKQFF. The DNA of the CDR3 is TGTGCCAGCACCCGAACGGAGGTTTTGAAGCAGTTCTTC.

V is TRBV12-3 or TRBV12-4 and J is TRBJ2-7, with unresolved D. Deletions cut 3 bases from V and 5 bases from J, with 14 bases between. The CDR3 extends over 14 amino acids. CDR3 region: CASSFGPPLNEQYF. The CDR3, as DNA: TGTGCCAGCAGTTTCGGACCGCCATTAAACGAGCAGTACTTC.

The chain recombines TRBV15 with TRBJ1-5; D possibly corresponds to TRBD1 (5 bases). The V end lost 0 bases, the J end lost 5 bases, and 8 bases lay between the germline ends. This CDR3 comprises 14 residues. From germline, CDR1 is LNHNV and CDR2 YYDKDF (reference sequence). CDR3 bases: TGTGCCACCAGCAGAGACAGGGTATATCAGCCCCAGCATTTT. Its translation is CATSRDRVYQPQHF.